This TCR beta chain was identified in a study of T cells after posttransplantation cyclophosphamide (dated by TCRdb to 2015 to 2016). Regarding the complete study: The study tracked T cell repertoire reconstitution by TRB sequencing after myeloablative bone marrow transplantation using posttransplantation cyclophosphamide as GVHD prophylaxis. Antigen receptor sequencing was done on samples from 35 to 40 PTCy-treated patients and from approximately 16 related bone marrow donors of those patients. Blood from every one of the approximately 36 PTCy patients who had 1-year posttransplant specimens underwent TRB sequencing. Up to about 3 additional blood samples from 2 to 5.2 years after transplant were also TRB-sequenced in 3 patients, as was pretransplant blood from 4 patients. Because TRA and TRB clonality correlated tightly in several samples, later TCR analyses were limited to TRB. Public TRB sequences were checked against a database of over 3,000 sequences associated with responses to pathogens, tumor antigens, self-antigens and alloantigens.

TRB sequencing used genomic DNA with the immunoSEQ assay at survey resolution or the hsTCRB kit. On the study's bioinformatics: The immunoSEQ software handled the initial read processing, while the LymphoSeq R package was used for the repertoire analyses. Clonality was computed as 1 minus normalized Shannon entropy; Gini coefficient was also calculated for each TRB dataset. Phenotypes of unsorted samples were inferred by mapping TRB sequences from sorted subsets of the recipient or donor onto unsorted samples of the same recipient. The clones in this table, taken by TCRdb from immuneACCESS, are in-frame only. Not every clone is retained; where verified, under half of the shortfall comes from an unresolved V gene, and the cause of the rest is unknown. V and J calls and clone size are those listed in that table; D and trimming were worked out from the DNA. The table records 30,000 to 50,000 clones for this sample, and not one of them appears only once. The ten largest account for 3.5% to 5.5% of the sample.

What the study reported, not specific to this receptor: Donor-recipient similarity was low at 1-2 months but rose over the first year, and later blood repertoires were often dominated by donor CD8+ memory clones. Across approximately 45 patients, TRB clonality was highly associated with recipient CMV seropositivity and CMV reactivation, and PTCy diversity was similar to diversity in CNI/methotrexate controls. The TRB repertoires of T cells infiltrating skin or GI tract showed only limited overlap with the TRB repertoires of T cells in blood.

The CDR3 spans 14 residues, from the cysteine through the phenylalanine. Just the 42-base CDR3 DNA is kept, in frame starting at base 1. CDR1 and CDR2 are drawn from the germline V gene (reference sequence): MNHEY, SMNVEV. This clone was observed a few times. It lacks a known antigen. The input lacks base qualities; no much larger clone sits a single base away. Related bone marrow donors provided peripheral blood samples on the day of marrow donation. Peripheral blood and bone marrow mononuclear cells were isolated by Ficoll-Hypaque density centrifugation and were cryopreserved. The rearranged segments are TRBV27 and TRBJ2-5; 8 bases in the junction line up with TRBD1. Gene TRBJ2-7 matches the end of the DNA better, so the J call may be wrong. The sequence was collected from a woman between 50 and 59 years old in good health and a related stem cell transplant donor. The sample was PBMCs. The CDR3 protein is CASSPGTGPYEQYF. The nucleotide sequence is TGTGCCAGCAGCCCCGGGACAGGTCCCTACGAGCAGTACTTC.